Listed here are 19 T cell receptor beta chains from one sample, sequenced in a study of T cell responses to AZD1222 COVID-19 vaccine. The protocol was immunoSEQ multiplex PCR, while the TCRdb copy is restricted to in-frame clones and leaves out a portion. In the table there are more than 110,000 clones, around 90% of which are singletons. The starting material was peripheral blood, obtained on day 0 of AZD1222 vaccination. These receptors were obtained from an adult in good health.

The CDR3 sequence is CASSPGEGVGALHF. CDR3 bases: TGTGCCAGTAGTCCCGGGGAGGGCGTCGGAGCCCTCCACTTT. This sequence joins TRBV19 and TRBJ1-6; D unresolved. The V end was cut by 5 bases, the J end by 14 bases, with 19 bases between. This CDR3 contains 14 residues. The germline V gene has CDR1 LNHDA and CDR2 SQIVND (reference sequence).

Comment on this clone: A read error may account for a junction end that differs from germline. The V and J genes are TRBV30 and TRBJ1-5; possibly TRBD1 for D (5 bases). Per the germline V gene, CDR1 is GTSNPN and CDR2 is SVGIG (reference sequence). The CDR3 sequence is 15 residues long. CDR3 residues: CAWNNGGLGKQPQHF. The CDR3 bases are TGTGCCTGGAATAACGGGGGGTTGGGCAAACAGCCCCAGCATTTT.

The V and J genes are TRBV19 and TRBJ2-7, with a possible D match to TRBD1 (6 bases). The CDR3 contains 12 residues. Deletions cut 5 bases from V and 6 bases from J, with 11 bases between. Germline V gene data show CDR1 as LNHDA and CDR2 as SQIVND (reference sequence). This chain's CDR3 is CASSLQGGEQYF. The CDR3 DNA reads TGTGCCAGTAGTTTACAGGGTGGCGAGCAGTACTTC.

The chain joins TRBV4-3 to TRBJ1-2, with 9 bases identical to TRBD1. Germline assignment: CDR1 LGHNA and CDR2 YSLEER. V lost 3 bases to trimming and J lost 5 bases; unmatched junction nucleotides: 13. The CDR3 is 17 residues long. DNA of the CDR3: TGCGCCAGCAGCCACATAACTGCCGCCGGGACAGGGTATGGCTACACCTTC. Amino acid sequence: CASSHITAAGTGYGYTF.

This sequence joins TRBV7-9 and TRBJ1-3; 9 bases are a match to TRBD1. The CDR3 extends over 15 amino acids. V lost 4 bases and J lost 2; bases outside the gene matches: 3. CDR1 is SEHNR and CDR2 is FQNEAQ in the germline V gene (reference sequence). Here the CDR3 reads CASSSRQGAGNTIYF. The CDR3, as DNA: TGTGCCAGCAGCTCACGACAGGGGGCTGGAAACACCATATATTTT.

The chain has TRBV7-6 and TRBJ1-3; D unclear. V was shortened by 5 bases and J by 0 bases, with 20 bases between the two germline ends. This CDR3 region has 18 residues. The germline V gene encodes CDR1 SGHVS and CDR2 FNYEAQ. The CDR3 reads CASSPLRAASTSGNTIYF. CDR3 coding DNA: TGTGCCAGCAGCCCATTACGGGCGGCGAGCACCTCTGGAAACACCATATATTTT.

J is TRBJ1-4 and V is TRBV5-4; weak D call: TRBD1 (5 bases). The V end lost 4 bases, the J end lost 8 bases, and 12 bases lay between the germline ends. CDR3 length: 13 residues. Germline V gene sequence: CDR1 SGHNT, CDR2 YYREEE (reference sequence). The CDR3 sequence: CASSLTGEEKLFF. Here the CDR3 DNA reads TGTGCCAGCAGCCTGACGGGGGAGGAAAAACTGTTTTTT.

CDR3 nucleotides: TGTGCCAGCAGCTTATTGCAGGTGACAACAGATACGCAGTATTTT. This codes for CASSLLQVTTDTQYF. The chain carries TRBV11-3 and TRBJ2-3; D gene uncertain. The CDR3 runs 15 residues. Germline V lookup: CDR1 SGHNT, CDR2 YENEEA. V dropped 2 bases and J dropped 3 bases, with 12 bases sitting between them. The whole variable domain, filled in from reference TRBV11-3 and TRBJ2-3, reads EAGVVQSPRYKIIEKKQPVAFWCNPISGHNTLYWYLQNLGQGPELLIRYENEEAVDDSQLPKDRFSAERLKGVDSTLKIQPAELGDSAVYLCASSLLQVTTDTQYFGPGTRLTVL.

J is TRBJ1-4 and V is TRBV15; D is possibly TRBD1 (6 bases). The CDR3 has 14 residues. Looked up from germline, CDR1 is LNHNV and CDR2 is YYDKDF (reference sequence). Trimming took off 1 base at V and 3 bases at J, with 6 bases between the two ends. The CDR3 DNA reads TGTGCCACCAGCAGAGGGACAGCTAATGAAAAACTGTTTTTT. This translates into CATSRGTANEKLFF.

The CDR3 here is CASSQEGGAGNTIYF. DNA for the CDR3: TGTGCCAGCAGCCAAGAAGGAGGGGCCGGAAACACCATATATTTT. This sequence joins TRBV14 and TRBJ1-3; D may be TRBD1 (5 bases). Germline CDR1 and CDR2: SGHDN and FVKESK. The CDR3 spans 15 residues. With 0 bases removed from V and 4 bases from J, the gap between germline ends came to 10 bases.

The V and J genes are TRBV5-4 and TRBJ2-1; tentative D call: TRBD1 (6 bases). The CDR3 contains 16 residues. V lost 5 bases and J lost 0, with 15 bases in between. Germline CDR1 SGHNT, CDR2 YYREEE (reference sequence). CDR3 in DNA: TGTGCCAGCAGAAGAGGGACACAGAGCTCCTACAATGAGCAGTTCTTC. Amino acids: CASRRGTQSSYNEQFF.

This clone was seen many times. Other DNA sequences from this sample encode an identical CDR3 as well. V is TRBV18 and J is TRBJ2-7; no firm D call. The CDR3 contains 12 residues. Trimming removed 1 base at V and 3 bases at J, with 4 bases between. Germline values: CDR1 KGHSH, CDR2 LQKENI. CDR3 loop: CASSPQSYEQYF. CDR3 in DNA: TGTGCCAGCTCACCACAGAGCTACGAGCAGTACTTC.

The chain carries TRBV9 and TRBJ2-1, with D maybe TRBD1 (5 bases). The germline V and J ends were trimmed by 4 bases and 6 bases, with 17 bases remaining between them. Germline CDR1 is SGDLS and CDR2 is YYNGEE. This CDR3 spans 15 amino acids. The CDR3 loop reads CASSPHTQGFNEQFF. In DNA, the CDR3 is TGTGCCAGCAGCCCTCATACCCAGGGATTCAATGAGCAGTTCTTC.

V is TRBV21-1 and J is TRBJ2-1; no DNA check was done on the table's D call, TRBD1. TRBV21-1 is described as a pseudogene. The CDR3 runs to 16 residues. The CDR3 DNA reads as TGTGCCAGCACCGCACAGGGGGACAGTCCCTACAATGAGCAGTTCTTC. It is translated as CASTAQGDSPYNEQFF.

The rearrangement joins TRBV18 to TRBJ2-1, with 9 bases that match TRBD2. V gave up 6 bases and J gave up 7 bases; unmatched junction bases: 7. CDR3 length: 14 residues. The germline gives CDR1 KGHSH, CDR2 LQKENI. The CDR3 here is CASSSGTSKNEQFF. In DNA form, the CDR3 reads TGTGCCAGCTCGTCCGGGACTAGCAAAAATGAGCAGTTCTTC.

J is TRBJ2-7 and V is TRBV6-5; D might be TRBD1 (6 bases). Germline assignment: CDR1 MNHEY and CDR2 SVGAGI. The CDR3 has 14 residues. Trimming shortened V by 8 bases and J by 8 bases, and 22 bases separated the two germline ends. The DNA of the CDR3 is TGTGCCAGCGGGCCCGGGACAATAATCGCAAAGCAGTACTTC. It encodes CASGPGTIIAKQYF.

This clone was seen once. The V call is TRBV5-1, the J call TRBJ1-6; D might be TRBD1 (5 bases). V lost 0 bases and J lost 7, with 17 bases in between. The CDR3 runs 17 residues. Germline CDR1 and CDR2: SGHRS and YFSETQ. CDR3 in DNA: TGCGCCAGCAGCTTGGCCACGACAGCCTGGCTAAATTCACCCCTCCACTTT. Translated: CASSLATTAWLNSPLHF. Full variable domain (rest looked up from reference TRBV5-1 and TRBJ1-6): KAGVTQTPRYLIKTRGQQVTLSCSPISGHRSVSWYQQTPGQGLQFLFEYFSETQRNKGNFPGRFSGRQFSNSRSEMNVSTLELGDSALYLCASSLATTAWLNSPLHFGNGTRLTVT.

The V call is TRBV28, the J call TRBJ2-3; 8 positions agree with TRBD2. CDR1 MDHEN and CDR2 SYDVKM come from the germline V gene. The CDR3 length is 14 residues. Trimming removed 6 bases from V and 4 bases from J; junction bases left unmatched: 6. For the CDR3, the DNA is TGTGCCAGCAGCCCCCGGGGACTAGCAGATACGCAGTATTTT. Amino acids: CASSPRGLADTQYF. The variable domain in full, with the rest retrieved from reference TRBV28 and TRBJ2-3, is DVKVTQSSRYLVKRTGEKVFLECVQDMDHENMFWYRQDPGLGLRLIYFSYDVKMKEKGDIPEGYSVSREKKERFSLILESASTNQTSMYLCASSPRGLADTQYFGPGTRLTVL.

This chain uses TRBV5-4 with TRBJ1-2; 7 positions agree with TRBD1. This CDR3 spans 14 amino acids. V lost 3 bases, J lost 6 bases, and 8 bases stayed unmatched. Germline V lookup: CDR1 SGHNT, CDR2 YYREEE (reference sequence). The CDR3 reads CASSSKQGRDGYTF. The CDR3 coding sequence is TGTGCCAGCAGCTCCAAACAGGGGAGGGATGGCTACACCTTC.